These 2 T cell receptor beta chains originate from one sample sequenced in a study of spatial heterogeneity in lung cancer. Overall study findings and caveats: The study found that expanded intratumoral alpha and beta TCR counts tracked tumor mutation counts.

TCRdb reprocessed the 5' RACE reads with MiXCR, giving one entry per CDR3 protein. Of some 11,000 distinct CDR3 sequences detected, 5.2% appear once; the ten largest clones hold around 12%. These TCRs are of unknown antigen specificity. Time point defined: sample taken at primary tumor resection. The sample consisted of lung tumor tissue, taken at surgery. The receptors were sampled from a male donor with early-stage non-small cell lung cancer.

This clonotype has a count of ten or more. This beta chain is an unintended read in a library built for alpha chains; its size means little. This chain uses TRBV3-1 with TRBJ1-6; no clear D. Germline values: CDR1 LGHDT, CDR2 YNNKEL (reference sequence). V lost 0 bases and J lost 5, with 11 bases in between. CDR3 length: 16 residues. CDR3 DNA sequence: TGTGCCAGCAGCCAAGAGGGGTGGGGAAATAATTCACCCCTCCACTTT. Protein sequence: CASSQEGWGNNSPLHF. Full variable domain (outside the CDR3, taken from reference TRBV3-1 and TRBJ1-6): DTAVSQTPKYLVTQMGNDKSIKCEQNLGHDTMYWYKQDSKKFLKIMFSYNNKELIINETVPNRFSPKSPDKAHLNLHINSLELGDSAVYFCASSQEGWGNNSPLHFGNGTRLTVT.

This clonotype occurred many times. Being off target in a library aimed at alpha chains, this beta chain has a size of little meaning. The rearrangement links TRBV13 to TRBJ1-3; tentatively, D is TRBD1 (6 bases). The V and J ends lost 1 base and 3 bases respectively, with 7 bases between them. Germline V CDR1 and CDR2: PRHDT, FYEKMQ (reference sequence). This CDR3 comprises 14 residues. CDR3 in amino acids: CASSLAGVGNTIYF. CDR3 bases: TGTGCCAGCAGCTTAGCAGGGGTTGGAAACACCATATATTTT.